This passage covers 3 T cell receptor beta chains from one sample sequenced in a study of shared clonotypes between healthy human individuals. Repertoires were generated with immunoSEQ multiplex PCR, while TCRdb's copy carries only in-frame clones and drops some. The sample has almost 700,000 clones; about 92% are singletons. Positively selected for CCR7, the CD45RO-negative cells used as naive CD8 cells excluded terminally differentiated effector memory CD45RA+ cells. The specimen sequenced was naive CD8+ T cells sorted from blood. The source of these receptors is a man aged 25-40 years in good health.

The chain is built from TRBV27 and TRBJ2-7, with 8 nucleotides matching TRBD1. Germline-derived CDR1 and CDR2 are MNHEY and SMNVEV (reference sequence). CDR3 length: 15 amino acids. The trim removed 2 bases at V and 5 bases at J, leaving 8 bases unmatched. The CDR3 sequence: CASSLNRGLDHEQYF. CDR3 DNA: TGTGCCAGCAGTTTAAACAGGGGGTTGGACCACGAGCAGTACTTC.

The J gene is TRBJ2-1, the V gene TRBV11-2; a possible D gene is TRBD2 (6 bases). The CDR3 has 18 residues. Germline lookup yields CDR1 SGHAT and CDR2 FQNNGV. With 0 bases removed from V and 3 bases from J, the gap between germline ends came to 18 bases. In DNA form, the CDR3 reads TGTGCCAGCAGCTTAGAGTTGGGCGGGGAATGGGGCTACAATGAGCAGTTCTTC. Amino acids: CASSLELGGEWGYNEQFF.

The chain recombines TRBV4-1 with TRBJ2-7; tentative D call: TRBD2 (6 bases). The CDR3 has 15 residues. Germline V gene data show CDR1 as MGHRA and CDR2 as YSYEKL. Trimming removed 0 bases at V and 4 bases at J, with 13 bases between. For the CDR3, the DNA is TGCGCCAGCAGCCAAGACGATCTAGGAGGGTACGAGCAGTACTTC. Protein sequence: CASSQDDLGGYEQYF.